The clone carrying this T cell receptor (beta chain) was seen a handful of times. Its antigen remains unknown. These data originate in a study of cytomegalovirus exposure and HLA in healthy donors. Study outcomes and limitations: Analysis was carried out at a later point, and it linked a missense DCLRE1C variant to TCR beta V- and J-gene trimming. Exclusion applied to some V segments, including TRBV6-2 and TRBV6-3, as they were indistinguishable. Per published accounts, TCR beta sequences correctly predicted the HLA-A and HLA-B alleles of most subjects. Later analysis showed most CMV-associated TCR beta chains appearing HLA-restricted.

The V and J ends lost 10 bases and 8 bases respectively, with 15 bases between them. The CDR3 totals 12 residues. CDR1 and CDR2 (germline): MNHEY, SMNVEV (reference sequence). The PCR contained 60 Vbeta and 13 Jbeta primers. Some clones are missing from TCRdb's copy, which holds only in-frame ones; the method was immunoSEQ multiplex PCR. The data show around 70,000 clones, with less than 65% seen just once and around 2.8% held by the top ten. This TCR came from a young man in good health and CMV-seronegative. The chain employs TRBV27 and TRBJ2-1; D possibly corresponds to TRBD2 (6 bases). The material sequenced was PBMCs. For the CDR3, the DNA is TGTGCCATCCCCGAGGAGGGCGATGAGCAGTTCTTC. It is translated as CAIPEEGDEQFF.